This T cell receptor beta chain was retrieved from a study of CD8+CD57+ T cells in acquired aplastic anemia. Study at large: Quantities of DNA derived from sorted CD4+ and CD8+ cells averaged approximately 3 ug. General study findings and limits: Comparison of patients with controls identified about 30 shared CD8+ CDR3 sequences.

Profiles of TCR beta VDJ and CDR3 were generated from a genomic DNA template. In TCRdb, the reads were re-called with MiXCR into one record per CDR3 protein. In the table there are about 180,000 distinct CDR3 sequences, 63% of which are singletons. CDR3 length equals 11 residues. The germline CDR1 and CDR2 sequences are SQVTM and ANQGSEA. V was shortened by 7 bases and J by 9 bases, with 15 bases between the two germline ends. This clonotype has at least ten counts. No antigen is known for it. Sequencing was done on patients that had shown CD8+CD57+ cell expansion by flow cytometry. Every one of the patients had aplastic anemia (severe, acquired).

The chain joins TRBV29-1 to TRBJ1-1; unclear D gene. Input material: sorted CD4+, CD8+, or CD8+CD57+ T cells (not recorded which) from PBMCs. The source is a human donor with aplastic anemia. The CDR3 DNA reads TGCAGCGCCGCAATGGACGAAAAAGCTTTCTTT. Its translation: CSAAMDEKAFF.